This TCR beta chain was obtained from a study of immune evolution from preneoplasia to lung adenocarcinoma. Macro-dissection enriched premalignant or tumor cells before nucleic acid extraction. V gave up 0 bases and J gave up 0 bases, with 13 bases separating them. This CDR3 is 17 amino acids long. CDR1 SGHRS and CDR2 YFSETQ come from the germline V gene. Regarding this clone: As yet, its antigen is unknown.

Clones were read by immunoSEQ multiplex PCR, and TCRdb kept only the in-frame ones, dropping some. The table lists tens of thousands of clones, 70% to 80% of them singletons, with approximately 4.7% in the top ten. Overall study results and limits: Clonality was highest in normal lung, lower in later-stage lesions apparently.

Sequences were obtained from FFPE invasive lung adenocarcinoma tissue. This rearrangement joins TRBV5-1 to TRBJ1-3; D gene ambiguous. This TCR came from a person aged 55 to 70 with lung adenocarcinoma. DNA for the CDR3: TGCGCCAGCAGCTTGGTGCAGCACAGAAACTCTGGAAACACCATATATTTT. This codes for CASSLVQHRNSGNTIYF.